This entry lists 8 T cell receptor beta chains sequenced from one sample in a study of regulatory T cells in long-lasting Graves disease. TCR beta libraries were built with iRepertoire HTBI primers and Arm-PCR of CDR3 regions. TCRdb reprocessed the multiplex PCR reads with MiXCR, giving one entry per CDR3 protein. This table has a few hundred thousand distinct CDR3 sequences, 23% appearing once. Described time point: persistent/refractory GD, antithyroid drugs over 5 years with positive TRAb. The TCR library was made from RNA that had been extracted from PBMCs in TRIzol. Sample: peripheral blood mononuclear cells (PBMCs), taken when the disease was refractory, from a patient treated with antithyroid drugs. Receptors were obtained from a female donor with Graves disease.

This clonotype was observed a handful of times. The V and J genes are TRBV11-2 and TRBJ1-2; D unresolved. Germline CDR1 and CDR2: SGHAT and FQNNGV. The CDR3 is 17 amino acids. V lost 0 bases to trimming and J lost 8 bases, with 22 bases between them. The chain's CDR3 is CASSLDLAPDFLWGYTF. For the CDR3, the DNA is TGTGCCAGCAGCTTAGATCTTGCGCCGGACTTTCTATGGGGCTACACCTTC.

Only a few counts were recorded for this clonotype. This chain links TRBV20-1 with TRBJ2-5, with a possible D match to TRBD1 (6 bases). Trimming took 6 bases from V and 3 from J, leaving 14 bases between them. This CDR3 is built from 13 residues. Germline loops: CDR1 DFQATT, CDR2 SNEGSKA (reference sequence). This chain's CDR3 is CSARGPGEETQYF. CDR3 DNA: TGCAGTGCCAGGGGTCCCGGAGAAGAGACCCAGTACTTC.

There are many counts of this clonotype. The chain recombines TRBV20-1 with TRBJ1-1; tentative D call: TRBD1 (6 bases). The V end lost 0 bases, the J end lost 5 bases, and 13 bases lay between the germline ends. This CDR3 is built from 14 residues. Germline values: CDR1 DFQATT, CDR2 SNEGSKA (reference sequence). CDR3 sequence reads: CSARDSTGQTEAFF. For the CDR3, the DNA is TGCAGTGCTAGAGATTCCACAGGGCAGACTGAAGCTTTCTTT.

V usage is TRBV29-1 and J usage is TRBJ1-1; D unclear. Per the germline V gene, CDR1 is SQVTM and CDR2 is ANQGSEA. The CDR3 is 12 residues long. With 4 bases removed from V and 1 base from J, the gap between germline ends came to 7 bases. The CDR3 is CSVARQNTEAFF. The CDR3 coding sequence is TGCAGCGTTGCCCGACAGAACACTGAAGCTTTCTTT.

This clonotype was counted ten times or more. In DNA form, the CDR3 reads TGTGCCAGCAGCCGAGGACAGGTCCTAAATGAAAAACTGTTTTTT. The encoded protein is CASSRGQVLNEKLFF. The gene calls are TRBV3-1 and TRBJ1-4, with 7 bases matching TRBD1. CDR1 and CDR2 from the germline V gene are LGHDT and YNNKEL (reference sequence). Trimming cost V 4 bases and J 5 bases; bases outside gene matches: 7. The CDR3 contains 15 residues.

This clonotype was seen more than once but under ten times. The rearrangement joins TRBV4-1 to TRBJ1-2; a weak D match, TRBD1 (6 bases). Trimming shortened V by 4 bases and J by 2 bases, and 17 bases separated the two germline ends. CDR1 MGHRA and CDR2 YSYEKL come from the germline V gene. This CDR3 spans 16 amino acids. The CDR3 loop reads CASSRLGGTQNYGYTF. For the CDR3, the DNA is TGCGCCAGCAGCCGCCTTGGGGGGACACAGAACTATGGCTACACCTTC.

This clonotype was picked up many times. V gene TRBV6-6 combines with J gene TRBJ2-7, with 10 bases lining up with TRBD2. The CDR3 is 16 amino acids. CDR1 is MNHNY, CDR2 SVGAGI, per germline (reference sequence). V lost 0 bases, J lost 3 bases, and 5 bases stayed unmatched. Here the CDR3 reads CASSYSPSGRDYEQYF. CDR3 bases: TGTGCCAGCAGTTACTCGCCTAGCGGGAGAGACTACGAGCAGTACTTC.

This clonotype came up a few times. The chain recombines TRBV12-5 with TRBJ1-1; possible D gene TRBD1, 5 bases. CDR3 length: 15 residues. The V end was cut by 2 bases, the J end by 4 bases, with 14 bases between. Germline loops: CDR1 LGHNT, CDR2 FRNRAP. This CDR3 is CASGLFQGLGTEAFF. The CDR3 DNA sequence: TGTGCTAGTGGTTTGTTTCAGGGCCTGGGCACTGAAGCTTTCTTT. Combining the CDR3 with reference TRBV12-5 and TRBJ1-1 gives the whole variable domain DARVTQTPRHKVTEMGQEVTMRCQPILGHNTVFWYRQTMMQGLELLAYFRNRAPLDDSGMPKDRFSAEMPDATLATLKIQPSEPRDSAVYFCASGLFQGLGTEAFFGQGTRLTVV.